These T cell receptor beta chains were read from a single sample in a study of shared clonotypes between healthy human individuals. The protocol was immunoSEQ multiplex PCR, while the TCRdb copy is restricted to in-frame clones and leaves out a portion. The sample carries millions of clones, 93% recorded once. The material sequenced was naive CD4+ T cells from PBMCs. The receptors were sampled from a man aged 18 to 29 in good health. Some clones in this sample may be carry-over from other donors' samples. CDR3s include the opening cysteine and the closing phenylalanine or tryptophan. The D gene is left open where the match is weak. A row's size may be missing; if present it is once, few, many or a size class.

NA,TRBV2,TRBJ2-6,NA,TGTGCCAGCAGTGTCTCAGGGTCTGGGGCCAACGTCCTGACTTTC,CASSVSGSGANVLTF
NA,TRBV6-1,TRBJ1-2,NA,TGTGCCAGCAGTGAACTTGGAGGGGTCAACTATGGCTACACCTTC,CASSELGGVNYGYTF
NA,TRBV21-1,TRBJ2-2,NA,TGTGCCAGCAGCAATAGGTCGTGGGAGTTCACCGGGGAGCTGTTTTTT,CASSNRSWEFTGELFF
NA,TRBV23-1,TRBJ2-7,NA,TGCGCCAGCAGTCATAGGTATTCCTACGAGCAGTACTTC,CASSHRYSYEQYF
NA,TRBV5-5,TRBJ1-5,NA,TGTGCCAGCAGCCCAATCGGGGGCTTTAGCAATCAGCCCCAGCATTTT,CASSPIGGFSNQPQHF
NA,TRBV5-1,TRBJ2-6,once,TGCGCCAGCAGCTTGGAAGGCTCTGGGGCCAACGTCCTGACTTTC,CASSLEGSGANVLTF
NA,TRBV7-9,TRBJ2-7,NA,TGTGCCAGCAGCTTAGGGGCAGGGAATTACTACGAGCAGTACTTC,CASSLGAGNYYEQYF
NA,TRBV2,TRBJ1-1,NA,TGTGCCAGCAGTGTCTCCCAGGCAGTGAACACTGAAGCTTTCTTT,CASSVSQAVNTEAFF
NA,TRBV2,TRBJ1-4,NA,TGTGCCAGCAGTGCGACGGGGCTAAATGAAAAACTGTTTTTT,CASSATGLNEKLFF
NA,TRBV5-1,TRBJ2-7,NA,TGCGCCAGCAGCCACCGGGACCTCTCCTACGAGCAGTACTTC,CASSHRDLSYEQYF
NA,TRBV7-9,TRBJ1-2,once,TGTGCCAGCTCCCTCTTAAGGGGCCGTTTTAACTATGGCTACACCTTC,CASSLLRGRFNYGYTF
TRBD1,TRBV28,TRBJ2-7,NA,TGTGCCAGCAGTTCAGCGGACAGGGGCGACGAGCAGTACTTC,CASSSADRGDEQYF
TRBD2,TRBV11-3,TRBJ2-1,NA,TGTGCCAGCAGCTTAGGGTCTAGCGGCGAGCAGTTCTTC,CASSLGSSGEQFF
NA,TRBV5-4,TRBJ2-3,NA,TGTGCCACAGGCCGTGATACGCAGTATTTT,CATGRDTQYF
NA,TRBV6-5,TRBJ1-5,NA,TGTGCCAGCAGTTACCGGGACGGCCAGCCCCAGCATTTT,CASSYRDGQPQHF
TRBD2,TRBV7-2,TRBJ2-2,NA,TGTGCCAGCAGCTCCCCCGCTCTAGCGGGAGCGAGGGAGCTGTTTTTT,CASSSPALAGARELFF
NA,TRBV5-1,TRBJ1-1,NA,TGCGCTGCACATGGGGGGCAGGGACCACTTGAAGCTTTCTTT,CAAHGGQGPLEAFF
NA,TRBV19,TRBJ1-3,NA,TGTGCCAGTAGTCCCGCCGGAAACACCATATATTTT,CASSPAGNTIYF
TRBD1,TRBV7-8,TRBJ1-4,NA,TGTGCCAGCAGCTTTCCGGGACAGGGGGTGGATGAAAAACTGTTTTTT,CASSFPGQGVDEKLFF
NA,TRBV6-5,TRBJ1-1,NA,TGTGCCAGCAGTCTCAGGGGTCAGACTGAAGCTTTCTTT,CASSLRGQTEAFF
TRBD2,TRBV4-2,TRBJ2-3,once,TGTGCCAGCAGCCAAGATGGGACTAGCGGGAGTGTGTATACGCAGTATTTT,CASSQDGTSGSVYTQYF
TRBD1,TRBV19,TRBJ1-2,NA,TGTGCCAGGGGGGCGGGACAGACTTTCGGCTACACCTTC,CARGAGQTFGYTF
NA,TRBV11-2,TRBJ2-2,NA,TGTGCCAGCAGCTTAGTACCCCAGAGGAACACCGGGGAGCTGTTTTTT,CASSLVPQRNTGELFF
NA,TRBV27,TRBJ1-5,once,TGTGCCAGCAGGAGGATGGATAGCAATCAGCCCCAGCATTTT,CASRRMDSNQPQHF
TRBD1,TRBV4-2,TRBJ1-1,NA,TGTGCCAGCAGCCTCACCGTTGGTCAGGGGGACACTGAAGCTTTCTTT,CASSLTVGQGDTEAFF
NA,TRBV15,TRBJ1-5,few,TGTGCCACCAGCAGGGGAGGGATGGGTAGAGGCAATCAGCCCCAGCATTTT,CATSRGGMGRGNQPQHF
NA,TRBV5-4,TRBJ2-7,NA,NA,CASSWGTGSLRYF
TRBD1,TRBV5-1,TRBJ2-1,once,TGCGCCAGCAGCTTGTCAGGGGGCTGGAATGAGCAGTTCTTC,CASSLSGGWNEQFF
TRBD1,TRBV29-1,TRBJ2-7,NA,TGCAGCGTTGGGACAGGGGTTACCTACGAGCAGTACTTC,CSVGTGVTYEQYF
NA,TRBV19,TRBJ2-2,NA,TGTGCCAGCTGTCCGGGGGCTTACACCGGGGAGCTGTTTTTT,CASCPGAYTGELFF
NA,TRBV7-8,TRBJ2-2,NA,TGTGCCAGCAGCCGACGACAGGGAGGTAGTGTCGGGGAGCTGTTTTTT,CASSRRQGGSVGELFF
NA,TRBV19,TRBJ2-1,NA,TGTGCCAGCCGTCCCCGGGACGGGTCGGGGAATGAGCAGTTCTTC,CASRPRDGSGNEQFF
NA,TRBV20-1,TRBJ2-7,NA,TGCAGTGCTCCGGACAACTACGAGCAGTACTTC,CSAPDNYEQYF
NA,TRBV18,TRBJ1-3,NA,TGTGCCAGCTCACCTTCCGGGTCCGGTGCCTCTGGAAACACCATATATTTT,CASSPSGSGASGNTIYF
TRBD2,TRBV2,TRBJ2-3,NA,TGTGCCAGGACTTCGACTAGCGGAGCTAGCACAGATACGCAGTATTTT,CARTSTSGASTDTQYF
NA,TRBV7-7,TRBJ2-5,NA,TGTGCCAGCAGCCCCGCCGTCCAAGACTCAACCCAGTACTTC,CASSPAVQDSTQYF
TRBD1,TRBV7-9,TRBJ2-5,NA,TGTGCCAGCAGCCTGACAGGGTTGTACCAAGAGACCCAGTACTTC,CASSLTGLYQETQYF
NA,TRBV27,TRBJ2-1,few,TGTGCCAGCAGTTTACTGAATGAGTGGTTCTTC,CASSLLNEWFF
NA,TRBV6-5,TRBJ1-3,NA,TGTGCCAGCAGTAATAATGGAAACACCATATATTTT,CASSNNGNTIYF
NA,TRBV28,TRBJ1-1,NA,TGTGCCAGCAGTTCCTGGACAGAACCCAACTTT,CASSSWTEPNF
NA,TRBV29-1,TRBJ2-7,NA,TGCAGCGTTGCAGACCCCTACGAGCAGTACTTC,CSVADPYEQYF
NA,TRBV28,TRBJ1-1,few,TGTGCCAGCAGTCCGTGGGGCCAGAACACTGAAGCTTTCTTT,CASSPWGQNTEAFF
NA,TRBV7-2,TRBJ2-3,NA,TGTGCCAGCAGCTTTTTTGCAGATACGCAGTATTTT,CASSFFADTQYF
TRBD1,TRBV28,TRBJ1-2,NA,TGTGCCAGCAGCAAGACAGGGGGCTATGGCTACACCTTC,CASSKTGGYGYTF
NA,TRBV18,TRBJ1-1,once,TGTGCCAGCTCCCGCCAGCCGGGGACGGCGAACACTGAAGCTTTCTTT,CASSRQPGTANTEAFF
NA,TRBV7-2,TRBJ1-4,NA,TGTGCCAGCAGTCTCTCAAGAGAAACTAATGAAAAACTGTTTTTT,CASSLSRETNEKLFF
NA,TRBV6-1,TRBJ2-5,NA,TGTGCCAGCAGTTCCCCGGGGGCGCGTGAGACCCAGTACTTC,CASSSPGARETQYF
NA,TRBV5-5,TRBJ1-2,once,TGTGCCAGCAGCGCCGGACATTCGGGGGGCTATGGCTACACCTTC,CASSAGHSGGYGYTF
TRBD1,TRBV7-2,TRBJ2-3,once,TGTGCCAGCAGTACAGGGGGCAAGACCACACCGGCGCAGTATTTT,CASSTGGKTTPAQYF
NA,TRBV29-1,TRBJ1-1,NA,TGCAGCGTTGCCCCCCCTCTTTCCCTCACTGAAGCTTTCTTT,CSVAPPLSLTEAFF
TRBD1,TRBV6-5,TRBJ1-1,NA,TGTGCCAGCAGCCCCTGGTCAGGGGGCTACACTGAAGCTTTCTTT,CASSPWSGGYTEAFF
TRBD1,TRBV11-3,TRBJ2-4,NA,TGTGCCAGCAGCCCCGGACAGGGTTTAGCCAAAAACATTCAGTACTTC,CASSPGQGLAKNIQYF
NA,TRBV6-1,TRBJ1-2,few,TGTGCCAGCAGTGAGGGTGCGTTGGGCTCAAGGGGCTACACCTTC,CASSEGALGSRGYTF
TRBD1,TRBV7-8,TRBJ2-3,once,TGTGCCAGCAGCTTGACAGGGGGCGCGGGCACAGATACGCAGTATTTT,CASSLTGGAGTDTQYF